This T cell receptor (beta chain) was documented in a study of T cell repertoires in cytomegalovirus infection. TCRdb fed the reads into MiXCR, producing one record per CDR3 protein. The sample yields roughly 240,000 distinct CDR3 sequences, approximately 6.7% seen once. This clonotype was recorded many times. Trimming removed 5 bases from V and 0 bases from J, with 10 bases in between. Germline CDR1 and CDR2: SGHAT and FQNNGV. This CDR3 comprises 15 residues. The sample was PBMCs. V and J are TRBV11-2 and TRBJ1-4; D gene ambiguous. The clonotype originates from a human donor in good health (CMV status not recorded). Some clones in this sample may be carry-over from other donors' samples. CDR3 DNA: TGTGCCAGCAGCAATTGGCAGTCAACTAATGAAAAACTGTTTTTT. Translated, it gives CASSNWQSTNEKLFF. The complete variable domain, with remaining parts taken from reference TRBV11-2 and TRBJ1-4, reads EAGVAQSPRYKIIEKRQSVAFWCNPISGHATLYWYQQILGQGPKLLIQFQNNGVVDDSQLPKDRFSAERLKGVDSTLKIQPAKLEDSAVYLCASSNWQSTNEKLFFGSGTQLSVL.